This entry features one T cell receptor beta chain sequence. Its antigen is not identified. Sorting captured naive CD8 T cells as CD8+CD4-CCR7+CD45RA+. This sample is part of a study of molecular identifiers for immune sequencing clone quantification. Study-level results: Even with approximately 1 million naive cells present, spiked Jurkat TCR RNA from one cell was reportedly detectable.

V lost 5 bases and J lost 7, with 18 bases in between. CDR3 length equals 13 residues. Per the germline V gene, CDR1 is GTSNPN and CDR2 is SVGIG (reference sequence). Bulk libraries came from a prior protocol with listed TCR primers. TCRdb re-called the PCR reads with MiXCR, one entry per CDR3 protein. Of about 640,000 distinct CDR3 sequences listed, less than 20% were seen once; the top ten hold around 0.86%. The receptor was derived from a human donor in good health. Some libraries in this study had Jurkat cell RNA spiked in. Source material: naive CD8+ T cells from blood, with Jurkat cell RNA spiked in. Stated subset: FACS-sorted CD8+CD4-CCR7+CD45RA+ naive T cells. The V and J genes are TRBV30 and TRBJ2-7, with D possibly TRBD1 on 6 matching bases. The CDR3 region is CAWGVLQGNEQYF. The CDR3 nucleotides are TGTGCCTGGGGCGTACTACAGGGTAATGAGCAGTACTTC.